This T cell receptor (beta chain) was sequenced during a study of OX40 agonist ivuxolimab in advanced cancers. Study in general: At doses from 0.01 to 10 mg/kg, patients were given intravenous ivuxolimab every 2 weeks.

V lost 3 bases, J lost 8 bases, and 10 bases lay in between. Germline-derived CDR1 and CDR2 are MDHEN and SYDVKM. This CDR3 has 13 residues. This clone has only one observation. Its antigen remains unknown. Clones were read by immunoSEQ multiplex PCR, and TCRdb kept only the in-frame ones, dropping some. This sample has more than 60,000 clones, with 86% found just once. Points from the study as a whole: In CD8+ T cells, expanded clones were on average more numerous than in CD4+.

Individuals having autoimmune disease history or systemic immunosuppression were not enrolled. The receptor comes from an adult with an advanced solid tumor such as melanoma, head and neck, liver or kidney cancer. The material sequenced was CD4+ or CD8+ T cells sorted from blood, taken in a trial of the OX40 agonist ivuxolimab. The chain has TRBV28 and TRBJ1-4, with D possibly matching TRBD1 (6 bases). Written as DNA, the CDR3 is TGTGCCAGCAGTTTTTCAACAGGGGAAAAACTGTTTTTT. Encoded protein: CASSFSTGEKLFF.